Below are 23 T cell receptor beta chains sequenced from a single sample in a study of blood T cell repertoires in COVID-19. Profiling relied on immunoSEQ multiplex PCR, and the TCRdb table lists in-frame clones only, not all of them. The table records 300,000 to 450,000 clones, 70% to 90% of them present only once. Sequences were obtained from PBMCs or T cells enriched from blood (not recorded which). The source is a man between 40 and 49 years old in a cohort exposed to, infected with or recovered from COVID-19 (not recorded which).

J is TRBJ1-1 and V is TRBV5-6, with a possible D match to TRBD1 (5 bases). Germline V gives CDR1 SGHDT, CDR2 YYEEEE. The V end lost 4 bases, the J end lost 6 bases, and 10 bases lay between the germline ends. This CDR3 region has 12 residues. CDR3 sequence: CASSLRGAEAFF. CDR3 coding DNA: TGTGCCAGCAGCCTCCGGGGGGCTGAAGCTTTCTTT. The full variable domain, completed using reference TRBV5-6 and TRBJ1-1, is DAGVTQSPTHLIKTRGQQVTLRCSPKSGHDTVSWYQQALGQGPQFIFQYYEEEERQRGNFPDRFSGHQFPNYSSELNVNALLLGDSALYLCASSLRGAEAFFGQGTRLTVV.

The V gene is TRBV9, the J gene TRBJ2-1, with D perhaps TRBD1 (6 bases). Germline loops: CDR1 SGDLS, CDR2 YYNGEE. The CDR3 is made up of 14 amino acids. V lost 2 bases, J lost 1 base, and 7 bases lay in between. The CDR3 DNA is TGTGCCAGCAGCGTGACAGGTTCCTACAATGAGCAGTTCTTC. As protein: CASSVTGSYNEQFF.

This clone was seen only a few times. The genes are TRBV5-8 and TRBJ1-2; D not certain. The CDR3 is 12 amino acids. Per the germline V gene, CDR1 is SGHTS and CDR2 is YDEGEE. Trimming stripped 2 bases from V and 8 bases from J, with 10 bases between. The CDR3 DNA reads TGTGCCAGCAGCTTCCGACGAGGGGGCTACACCTTC. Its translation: CASSFRRGGYTF.

The CDR3 DNA follows: TGCAGCGTTTGGCGGGTTAACTATGGCTACACCTTC. Its protein is CSVWRVNYGYTF. This chain links TRBV29-1 with TRBJ1-2; D not certain. Germline CDR1 and CDR2: SQVTM and ANQGSEA. V was pared by 5 bases and J by 1 base, with 8 bases between. This CDR3 has 12 residues.

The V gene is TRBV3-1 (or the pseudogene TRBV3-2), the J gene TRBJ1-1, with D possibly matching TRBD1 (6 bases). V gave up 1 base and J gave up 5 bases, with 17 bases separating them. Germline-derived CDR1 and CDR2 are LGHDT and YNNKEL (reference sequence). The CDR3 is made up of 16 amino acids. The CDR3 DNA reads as TGTGCCAGCAGCCAAGGTGGGGGCAGGAGGAGGACTGAAGCTTTCTTT. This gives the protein CASSQGGGRRRTEAFF.

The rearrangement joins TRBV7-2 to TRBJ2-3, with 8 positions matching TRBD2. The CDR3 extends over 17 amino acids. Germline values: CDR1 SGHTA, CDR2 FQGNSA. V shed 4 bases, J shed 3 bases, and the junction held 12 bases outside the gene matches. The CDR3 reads CASSSLPAGVGTDTQYF. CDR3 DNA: TGTGCCAGCAGCTCCCTTCCAGCGGGAGTAGGGACAGATACGCAGTATTTT.

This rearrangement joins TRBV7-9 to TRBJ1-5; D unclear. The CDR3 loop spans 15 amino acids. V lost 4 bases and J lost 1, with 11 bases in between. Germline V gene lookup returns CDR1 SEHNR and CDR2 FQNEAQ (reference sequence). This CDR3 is CASSSDLSSNQPQHF. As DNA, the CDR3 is TGTGCCAGCAGCTCGGACTTGTCCAGCAATCAGCCCCAGCATTTT.

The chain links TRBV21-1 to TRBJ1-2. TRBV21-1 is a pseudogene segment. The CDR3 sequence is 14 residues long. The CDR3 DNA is TGTGCCCGCCCAGAGCGGGGGCGGTCCTATGGCTACACCTTC. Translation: CARPERGRSYGYTF.

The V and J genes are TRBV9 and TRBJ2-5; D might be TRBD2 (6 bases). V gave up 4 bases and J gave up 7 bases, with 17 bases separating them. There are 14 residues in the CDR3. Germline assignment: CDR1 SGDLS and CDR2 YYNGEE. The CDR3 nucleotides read TGTGCCAGCAGCTACATGGGGGGAGAAGGGACCCAGTACTTC. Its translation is CASSYMGGEGTQYF. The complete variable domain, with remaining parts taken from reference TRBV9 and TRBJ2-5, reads DSGVTQTPKHLITATGQRVTLRCSPRSGDLSVYWYQQSLDQGLQFLIQYYNGEERAKGNILERFSAQQFPDLHSELNLSSLELGDSALYFCASSYMGGEGTQYFGPGTRLLVL.

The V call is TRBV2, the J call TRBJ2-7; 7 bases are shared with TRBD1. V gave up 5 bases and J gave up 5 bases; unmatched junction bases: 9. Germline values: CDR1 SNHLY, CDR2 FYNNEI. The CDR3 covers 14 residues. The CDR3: CASSLVGTEDEQYF. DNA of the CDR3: TGTGCCAGCAGTTTGGTTGGGACAGAGGACGAGCAGTACTTC.

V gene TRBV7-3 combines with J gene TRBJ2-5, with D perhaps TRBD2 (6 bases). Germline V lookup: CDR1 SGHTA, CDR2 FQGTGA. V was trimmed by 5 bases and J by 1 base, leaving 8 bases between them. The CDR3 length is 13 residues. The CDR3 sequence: CASSRDFQETQYF. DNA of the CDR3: TGTGCCAGCAGCCGGGACTTCCAAGAGACCCAGTACTTC. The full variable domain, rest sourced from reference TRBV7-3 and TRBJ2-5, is GAGVSQTPSNKVTEKGKYVELRCDPISGHTALYWYRQSLGQGPEFLIYFQGTGAADDSGLPNDRFFAVRPEGSVSTLKIQRTERGDSAVYLCASSRDFQETQYFGPGTRLLVL.

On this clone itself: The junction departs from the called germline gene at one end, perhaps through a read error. The CDR3, as DNA: TGTGCCAGCAGTTACATGGGCAATGGGCAGTTCTTC. The encoded protein is CASSYMGNGQFF. This chain joins TRBV6-5 and TRBJ2-1, with D hard to call. Germline loops: CDR1 MNHEY, CDR2 SVGAGI. The CDR3 runs 12 residues.

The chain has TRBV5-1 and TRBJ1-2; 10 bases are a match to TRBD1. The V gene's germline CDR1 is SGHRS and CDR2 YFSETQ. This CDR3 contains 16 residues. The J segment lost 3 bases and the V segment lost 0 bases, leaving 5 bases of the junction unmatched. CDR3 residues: CASSLDGTGDHYGYTF. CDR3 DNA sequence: TGCGCCAGCAGCTTGGACGGGACAGGGGATCACTATGGCTACACCTTC.

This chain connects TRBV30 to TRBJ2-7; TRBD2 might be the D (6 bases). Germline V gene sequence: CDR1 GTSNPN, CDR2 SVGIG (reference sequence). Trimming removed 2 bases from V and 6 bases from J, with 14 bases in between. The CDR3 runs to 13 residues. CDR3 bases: TGTGCCTGGAGTAGGTGGGGAGGACGCGAGCAGTACTTC. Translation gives CAWSRWGGREQYF.

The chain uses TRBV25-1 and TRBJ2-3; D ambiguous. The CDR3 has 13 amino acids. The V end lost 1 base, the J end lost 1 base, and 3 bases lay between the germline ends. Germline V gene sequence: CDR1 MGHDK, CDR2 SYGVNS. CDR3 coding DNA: TGTGCCAGCAGTGAATTCGGCACAGATACGCAGTATTTT. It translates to CASSEFGTDTQYF. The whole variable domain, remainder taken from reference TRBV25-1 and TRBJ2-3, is EADIYQTPRYLVIGTGKKITLECSQTMGHDKMYWYQQDPGMELHLIHYSYGVNSTEKGDLSSESTVSRIRTEHFPLTLESARPSHTSQYLCASSEFGTDTQYFGPGTRLTVL.

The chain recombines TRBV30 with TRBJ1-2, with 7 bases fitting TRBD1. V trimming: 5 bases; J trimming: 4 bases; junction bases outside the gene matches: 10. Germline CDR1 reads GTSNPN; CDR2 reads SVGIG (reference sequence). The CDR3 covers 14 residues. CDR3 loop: CAWETLGQFYGYTF. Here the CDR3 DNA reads TGTGCCTGGGAGACCCTGGGACAGTTCTATGGCTACACCTTC.

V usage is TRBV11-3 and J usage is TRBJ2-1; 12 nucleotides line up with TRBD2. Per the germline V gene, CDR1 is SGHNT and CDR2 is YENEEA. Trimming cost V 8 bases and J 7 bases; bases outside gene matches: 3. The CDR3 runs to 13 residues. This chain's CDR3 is CASGGTSGNEQFF. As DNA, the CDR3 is TGTGCCAGCGGGGGGACTAGCGGGAATGAGCAGTTCTTC.

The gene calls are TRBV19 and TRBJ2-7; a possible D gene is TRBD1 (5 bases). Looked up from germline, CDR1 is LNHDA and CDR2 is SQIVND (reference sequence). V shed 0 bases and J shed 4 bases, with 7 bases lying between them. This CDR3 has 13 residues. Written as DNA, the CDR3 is TGTGCCAGTAGTATAGAGGGGCGGTACGAGCAGTACTTC. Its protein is CASSIEGRYEQYF.

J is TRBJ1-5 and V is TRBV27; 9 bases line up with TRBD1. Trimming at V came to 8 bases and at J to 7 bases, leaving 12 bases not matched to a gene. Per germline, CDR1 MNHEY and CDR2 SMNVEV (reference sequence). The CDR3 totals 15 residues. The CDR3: CASGRPGQGKQPQHF. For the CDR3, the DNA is TGTGCCAGCGGGAGACCGGGACAGGGAAAACAGCCCCAGCATTTT.

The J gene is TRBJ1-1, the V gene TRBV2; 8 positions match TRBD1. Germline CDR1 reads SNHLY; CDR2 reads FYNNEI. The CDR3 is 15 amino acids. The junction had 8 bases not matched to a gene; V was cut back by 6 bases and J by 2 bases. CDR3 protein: CASRLRTGSNTEAFF. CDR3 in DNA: TGTGCCAGCAGACTTAGGACAGGGTCAAACACTGAAGCTTTCTTT.

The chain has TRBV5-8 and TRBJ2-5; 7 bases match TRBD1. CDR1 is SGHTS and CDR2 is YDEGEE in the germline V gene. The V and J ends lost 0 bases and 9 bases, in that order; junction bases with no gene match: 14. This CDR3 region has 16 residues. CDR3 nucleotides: TGTGCCAGCAGCTTGGGGTACTACAGGGGCGAATGGGCCCAGTACTTC. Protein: CASSLGYYRGEWAQYF.

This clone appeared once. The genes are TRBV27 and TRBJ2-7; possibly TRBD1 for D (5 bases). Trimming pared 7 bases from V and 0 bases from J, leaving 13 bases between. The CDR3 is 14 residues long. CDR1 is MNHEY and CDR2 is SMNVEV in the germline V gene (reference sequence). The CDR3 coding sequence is TGTGCCAGCAAGATGGTCAGGGACTCCTACGAGCAGTACTTC. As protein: CASKMVRDSYEQYF.

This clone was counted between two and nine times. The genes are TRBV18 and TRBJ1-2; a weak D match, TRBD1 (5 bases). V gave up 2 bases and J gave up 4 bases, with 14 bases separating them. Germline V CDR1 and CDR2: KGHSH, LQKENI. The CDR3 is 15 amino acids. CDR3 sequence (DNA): TGTGCCAGCTCACCAGAACCTACAGGAACCTATGGCTACACCTTC. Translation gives CASSPEPTGTYGYTF.